The clone carrying this T cell receptor beta chain was detected ten times or more. These data are taken from a study of T cells in Graves' hyperthyroidism and ophthalmopathy. Amplification targeted TCR beta CDR3 regions from RNA transcripts. The study used the HTBI primer set for a first-round RT-PCR of the TCR CDR3. In TCRdb, the multiplex PCR reads were re-called with MiXCR into one record per CDR3 protein. The sample holds 200,000 to 300,000 distinct CDR3 sequences, less than 20% seen once. Looked up from germline, CDR1 is MNHNS and CDR2 is SASEGT. CDR3 length equals 14 residues. Unmatched junction bases numbered 10, after V lost 7 bases and J lost 5 bases. Duration under 3 months, a NOSPECS grade of at least 4, and a Clinical Activity Score of at least 3 characterized the ophthalmopathy patients. It was uncontrolled infection, other autoimmune disease, pregnancy or lactation that excluded patients.

The clonotype was recovered from a woman aged 18-35 years with Graves' ophthalmopathy. This chain links TRBV6-1 with TRBJ1-1; 7 positions match TRBD1. Sequencing used blood. As DNA, the CDR3 is TGTGCCAGCAAAGATGACAGGGCGGGAACTGAAGCTTTCTTT. This translates into CASKDDRAGTEAFF.